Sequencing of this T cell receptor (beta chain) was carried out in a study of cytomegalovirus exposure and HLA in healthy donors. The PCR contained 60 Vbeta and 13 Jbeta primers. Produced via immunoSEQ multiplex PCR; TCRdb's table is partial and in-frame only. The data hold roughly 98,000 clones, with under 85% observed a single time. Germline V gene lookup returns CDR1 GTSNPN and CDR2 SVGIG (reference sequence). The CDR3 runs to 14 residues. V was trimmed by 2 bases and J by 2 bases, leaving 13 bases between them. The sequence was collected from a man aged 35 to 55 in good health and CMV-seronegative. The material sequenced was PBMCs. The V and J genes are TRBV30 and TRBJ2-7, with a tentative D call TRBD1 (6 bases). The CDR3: CAWSSQGKAYEQYF. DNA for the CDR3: TGTGCCTGGAGTAGCCAGGGGAAGGCCTACGAGCAGTACTTC.